This section outlines one T cell receptor beta chain sequence together with its context. Its antigen is still unknown. The germline gives CDR1 MGHRA, CDR2 YSYEKL. The CDR3 is made up of 14 amino acids. Between the trimmed V and J ends, which lost 6 bases and 8 bases, there was a span of 14 bases. The PCR ran on 60 Vbeta and 13 Jbeta primers. Clones were read by immunoSEQ multiplex PCR, and TCRdb kept only the in-frame ones, dropping some. Of 97,000 or so clones listed, over 65% were seen once; the top ten hold approximately 2.4%. This entry is derived from a study of cytomegalovirus exposure and HLA in healthy donors. As for the study in general: Roughly 92 million unique TCRs, all from HLA-typed donors, were included in an early release of the data.

Regarding the study as a whole: Accurate HLA-A and HLA-B prediction from TCR beta sequences was reported for most subjects.

This clonotype originated in a man aged 40-49 years in good health and CMV-seronegative. The sequenced sample consisted of PBMCs. V is TRBV4-1 and J is TRBJ1-6; the D gene is possibly TRBD1 (5 bases). The CDR3 reads CASRRPREDSPLHF. The CDR3 region has the DNA TGCGCCAGCAGAAGGCCCAGGGAGGATTCACCCCTCCACTTT.